These 17 T cell receptor beta chains came from one sample sequenced in a study of blood T cell repertoires in COVID-19. The method was immunoSEQ multiplex PCR; TCRdb's version includes in-frame clones alone and lacks a portion of them. The data hold around 94,000 clones, with about nine tenths observed a single time. The sequenced material came from peripheral blood. The receptors derive from a woman aged 50 to 65 with COVID-19, enrolled during active disease.

This clone occurred a few times. The CDR3 reads CASSSEGGFSPLHF. CDR3 sequence (DNA): TGCGCCAGCAGCTCGGAAGGGGGCTTTTCACCCCTCCACTTT. This chain connects TRBV5-1 to TRBJ1-6; 7 nucleotides line up with TRBD1. J was trimmed by 9 bases and V by 3 bases; bases with no gene match: 6. The CDR3 runs to 14 residues. Germline V gives CDR1 SGHRS, CDR2 YFSETQ.

This clone was detected once. The V call is TRBV11-2, the J call TRBJ2-7; tentatively, D is TRBD1 (5 bases). This CDR3 has 13 amino acids. Germline-derived CDR1 and CDR2 are SGHAT and FQNNGV. Trimming cost V 1 base and J 5 bases, with 9 bases left between them. CDR3 DNA sequence: TGTGCCAGCAGCTTAGCCCAGGGTAACGAGCAGTACTTC. Its protein product is CASSLAQGNEQYF.

The chain links TRBV9 to TRBJ2-5, with D possibly being TRBD1 (7 bases). V lost 4 bases to trimming and J lost 4 bases, with 17 bases between them. The CDR3 runs to 15 residues. Germline lookup yields CDR1 SGDLS and CDR2 YYNGEE. The CDR3 nucleotides are TGTGCCAGCAGCACCCAACAGGGGAGGCGAGAGACCCAGTACTTC. Its protein product is CASSTQQGRRETQYF. Filled out from reference TRBV9 and TRBJ2-5, the complete variable domain reads DSGVTQTPKHLITATGQRVTLRCSPRSGDLSVYWYQQSLDQGLQFLIQYYNGEERAKGNILERFSAQQFPDLHSELNLSSLELGDSALYFCASSTQQGRRETQYFGPGTRLLVL.

This clone was detected once. The genes are TRBV28 and TRBJ1-6; D gene unclear. The CDR3 runs 15 residues. Germline values: CDR1 MDHEN, CDR2 SYDVKM. Trimming stripped 1 base from V and 4 bases from J, with 8 bases between. CDR3 sequence: CASSLYPGYNSPLHF. Here the CDR3 DNA reads TGTGCCAGCAGTTTATATCCAGGATATAATTCACCCCTCCACTTT.

This chain connects TRBV5-1 to TRBJ2-7, with D possibly matching TRBD2 (7 bases). The V and J ends lost 2 bases and 9 bases respectively, with 21 bases between them. The CDR3 contains 15 residues. Germline V CDR1 and CDR2: SGHRS, YFSETQ. CDR3 in amino acids: CASSFEGRGAIGQYF. CDR3 coding DNA: TGCGCCAGCAGCTTTGAGGGACGGGGGGCCATCGGGCAGTACTTC.

A single count supports this clone. J is TRBJ2-7 and V is TRBV7-8; maybe TRBD1 (6 bases). Looked up from germline, CDR1 is SGHVS and CDR2 is FQNEAQ. V was pared by 5 bases and J by 2 bases, with 13 bases between. The length of the CDR3 is 14 residues. CDR3 DNA sequence: TGTGCCAGCAGCCCTACGACAGGAGCCTACGAGCAGTACTTC. This translates into CASSPTTGAYEQYF.

The rearrangement uses TRBV28 and TRBJ1-3; D uncertain. This CDR3 contains 15 residues. Germline lookup yields CDR1 MDHEN and CDR2 SYDVKM. V was shortened by 2 bases and J by 4 bases, with 12 bases between the two germline ends. DNA of the CDR3: TGTGCCAGCAGTTTAAATGGTTTAGAGGGAAACACCATATATTTT. This sequence encodes CASSLNGLEGNTIYF.

The genes are TRBV19 and TRBJ2-7, with D perhaps TRBD1 (6 bases). Germline lookup yields CDR1 LNHDA and CDR2 SQIVND (reference sequence). Deletions cut 7 bases from V and 0 bases from J, with 19 bases between. The CDR3 spans 16 residues. The CDR3 spells CASTRPGVPPSYEQYF. The CDR3 region has the DNA TGTGCCAGTACTCGCCCAGGGGTCCCCCCCTCCTACGAGCAGTACTTC.

This clone has a handful of counts. The gene calls are TRBV5-4 and TRBJ2-6; the D is unclear. The CDR3 loop spans 14 amino acids. Germline values: CDR1 SGHNT, CDR2 YYREEE (reference sequence). Deletions cut 4 bases from V and 3 bases from J, with 8 bases between. This chain's CDR3 is CASSPIDGANVLTF. The CDR3 region has the DNA TGTGCCAGCAGCCCGATAGATGGGGCCAACGTCCTGACTTTC.

The chain links TRBV4-1 to TRBJ1-6, with TRBD1 identical over 7 bases. CDR3 length: 16 amino acids. Germline assignment: CDR1 MGHRA and CDR2 YSYEKL. V trimming: 1 base; J trimming: 4 bases; junction bases outside the gene matches: 4. The CDR3 loop reads CASSQGGTEYNSPLHF. The CDR3 DNA reads TGCGCCAGCAGCCAAGGAGGGACAGAATATAATTCACCCCTCCACTTT.

This sequence joins TRBV5-8 and TRBJ2-1; D might be TRBD2 (5 bases). V was trimmed by 0 bases and J by 0 bases, leaving 7 bases between them. The length of the CDR3 is 15 residues. Germline lookup yields CDR1 SGHTS and CDR2 YDEGEE. The CDR3 is CASSLAGSSYNEQFF. The CDR3 bases are TGTGCCAGCAGCTTGGCTGGGAGCTCCTACAATGAGCAGTTCTTC.

This clone was seen only once. The chain has TRBV12-3 or TRBV12-4 and TRBJ2-7; 9 nucleotides align to TRBD1. J lost 5 bases, V lost 8 bases, and 4 bases had no gene match. This CDR3 region has 12 residues. This chain's CDR3 is CASAGQGHEQYF. In DNA form, the CDR3 reads TGTGCCAGCGCGGGACAGGGCCACGAGCAGTACTTC.

This clone has only one observation. V usage is TRBV6-1 and J usage is TRBJ2-2; tentatively, D is TRBD2 (6 bases). Germline assignment: CDR1 MNHNS and CDR2 SASEGT. This CDR3 contains 15 residues. V dropped 2 bases and J dropped 4 bases, with 11 bases sitting between them. The CDR3 spells CASSETRGTTGELFF. The CDR3 DNA is TGTGCCAGCAGTGAAACCCGGGGGACCACCGGGGAGCTGTTTTTT.

The chain couples TRBV27 to TRBJ2-1, with 9 positions matching TRBD2. Germline V gene data show CDR1 as MNHEY and CDR2 as SMNVEV (reference sequence). The CDR3 spans 15 residues. V shed 5 bases, J shed 4 bases, and the junction held 6 bases outside the gene matches. Here the CDR3 reads CASSEIAGVYNEQFF. Here the CDR3 DNA reads TGTGCCAGCAGTGAGATAGCGGGGGTATACAATGAGCAGTTCTTC.

The rearrangement links TRBV30 to TRBJ2-2; tentative D call: TRBD2 (5 bases). Per the germline V gene, CDR1 is GTSNPN and CDR2 is SVGIG (reference sequence). The CDR3 runs 16 residues. V shed 0 bases and J shed 4 bases, with 15 bases lying between them. Written as DNA, the CDR3 is TGTGCCTGGAGTGTACCAGGACTCAAATCCACCGGGGAGCTGTTTTTT. It is translated as CAWSVPGLKSTGELFF.

This chain links TRBV30 with TRBJ1-6; the match to TRBD1 covers 9 bases. The CDR3 covers 15 residues. Trimming cost V 3 bases and J 9 bases; bases outside gene matches: 9. CDR1 and CDR2 from the germline V gene are GTSNPN and SVGIG (reference sequence). The chain's CDR3 is CAWRIKTGGGSPLHF. The CDR3 nucleotides are TGTGCCTGGAGGATAAAAACAGGGGGCGGTTCACCCCTCCACTTT.

The genes are TRBV3-1 (or the pseudogene TRBV3-2) and TRBJ1-5, with 7 nucleotides matching TRBD1. Germline trimming cut 6 bases from V and 4 bases from J; bases unmatched to any gene: 3. Germline lookup yields CDR1 LGHDT and CDR2 YNNKEL (reference sequence). The CDR3 is 13 residues long. The CDR3 loop reads CASSLTGNQPQHF. In DNA form, the CDR3 reads TGTGCCAGCAGTCTGACAGGGAATCAGCCCCAGCATTTT.